A selection of T cell receptor beta chains follows, all from one sample in a study of T cell clonotyping in hematopoietic cell transplantation. This table comes from immunoSEQ multiplex PCR, and its TCRdb copy is limited to in-frame clones, with some not included. The sample includes over 9,500 clones, approximately 90% of them seen just once. Sequencing used peripheral blood mononuclear cells. The receptors were sampled from a woman aged 50 to 60 in good health. Some clones in this sample may be carry-over from other donors' samples. The CDR3 runs from the conserved cysteine through the conserved F or W. D genes are given only for firm matches. Some rows mark clone size as missing; the rest say once, few, many or name a class of expanded clone.

clone_size j_call d_call v_call cdr3_nt cdr3_aa
. TRBJ1-2 . TRBV27 TGTGCCAGCAGTTTATCGATGGCTTATGGCTACACCTTC CASSLSMAYGYTF
. TRBJ2-7 TRBD2 TRBV10-3 TGTGCCATCAGTGAGTCTTTAGTTAGCGGGGGGAATGTGGCGCAGTACTTC CAISESLVSGGNVAQYF
once TRBJ1-2 TRBD1 TRBV5-6 TGTGCCAGCAGCGCGACACAGGGGGCTGTAGGGGGCTACACCTTC CASSATQGAVGGYTF
. TRBJ2-7 TRBD1 TRBV11-2 TGTGCCAGCAGCTTAGATGTCTCCGGGACAGGGCTCTCCGAGCAGTACTTC CASSLDVSGTGLSEQYF
. TRBJ2-5 TRBD2 TRBV9 TGTGCCAGCAGCTCCTTAGCGGGGGCCGAAGAGACCCAGTACTTC CASSSLAGAEETQYF
. TRBJ1-2 . TRBV5-4 TGTGCCAGCAGCGGGGACGGGTTGGGGGGCTACACCTTC CASSGDGLGGYTF
. TRBJ2-2 TRBD1 TRBV5-1 TGCGCCAGCAGGGTGGGACAGGGACGCACCGGGGAGCTGTTTTTT CASRVGQGRTGELFF
. TRBJ2-3 . TRBV6-4 TGTGCCAGCAGTGATGGGGACTCACAAGATACGCAGTATTTT CASSDGDSQDTQYF
. TRBJ2-1 . TRBV27 TGTGCCAGCAGTGTATACAACAGGGAGGAGCAGTTCTTC CASSVYNREEQFF
. TRBJ1-2 TRBD1 TRBV18 TGTGCCAGCTCACTCCGGGACAGGGTACAAGCTAACTATGGCTACACCTTC CASSLRDRVQANYGYTF
. TRBJ1-3 . TRBV18 TGTGCCAGCTCACTTCATGAGGGGAGCTCTGGAAACACCATATATTTT CASSLHEGSSGNTIYF
. TRBJ1-6 TRBD1 TRBV27 TGTGCCAGCAGTTTGACAGGGAGGAATTCACCCCTCCACTTT CASSLTGRNSPLHF
. TRBJ1-2 . TRBV6-5 TGTGCCAGCAGCTCAGACGGAATTGATGGCTACACCTTC CASSSDGIDGYTF
. TRBJ1-1 TRBD1 TRBV4-1 TGCGCCAGCAGCCCCAGGGGGGCTGGCACTGAAGCTTTCTTT CASSPRGAGTEAFF
. TRBJ1-3 . TRBV7-8 TGTGCCAGCAGCTTAGTCTTCGGCGGGGGAAACACCATATATTTT CASSLVFGGGNTIYF
once TRBJ1-4 . TRBV7-8 TGTGCCAGCAGCCTACAGGGTCAAAAACTGTTTTTT CASSLQGQKLFF
. TRBJ2-7 . TRBV7-6 TGTGCCAGCAGCTTAGCGTCCGAGCGCTCCTACGAGCAGTACTTC CASSLASERSYEQYF
. TRBJ2-7 . TRBV5-4 TGTGCCAGCAGCTTGGACAGGGGAGGGAGGGAGCAGTACTTC CASSLDRGGREQYF
. TRBJ1-4 . TRBV7-2 TGTGCCAGCAGCCGGACTGGAAATGAAAAACTGTTTTTT CASSRTGNEKLFF
. TRBJ1-2 TRBD1 TRBV20-1 TGCAGTGCCGGGACAGGTGTTGGCTACACCTTC CSAGTGVGYTF
. TRBJ2-2 TRBD2 TRBV5-1 TGCGCCAGCAGCTTGGCCGGCCCAGCGGGGGTCGTCGGGGAGCTGTTTTTT CASSLAGPAGVVGELFF
. TRBJ2-3 TRBD2 TRBV5-1 TGCGCCAGCAGATCTCTAGCGGGTAACACAGATACGCAGTATTTT CASRSLAGNTDTQYF
. TRBJ2-7 TRBD1 TRBV4-1 TGCGCCAGCAGCCAAGATATCGGGACAGGGGCCTACGAGCAGTACTTC CASSQDIGTGAYEQYF
. TRBJ2-2 TRBD1 TRBV4-2 TGTGCCAGCAGCACCCGGACAGGGGCAGAGTCGGTAGCCGGGGAGCTGTTTTTT CASSTRTGAESVAGELFF
. TRBJ1-1 TRBD1 TRBV7-7 TGTGCTAGCAGCTTAGCGGGACAGGCGGTGTGCCCTGAAGCTTTCTTT CASSLAGQAVCPEAFF
. TRBJ1-1 . TRBV5-4 TGTGCCAGCAGCTCGGGATGGGGCCCGGCAGGAGACACTGAAGCTTTCTTT CASSSGWGPAGDTEAFF
. TRBJ1-4 . TRBV6-6 TGTGCCAGCAGTTACTTATGGGGGAGGACTAATGAAAAACTGTTTTTT CASSYLWGRTNEKLFF
. TRBJ2-1 . TRBV23-1 TGCGCCAGCATGTATGAAAGGTCAGGACGTTCCTACAATGAGCAGTTCTTC CASMYERSGRSYNEQFF
. TRBJ1-4 . TRBV21-1 TGTGCCAGCAGCAAACACAGGCTTAAAAATGAAAAACTGTTTTTT CASSKHRLKNEKLFF
. TRBJ2-5 TRBD1 TRBV27 TGTGCCAGCACCGGACAGGGGAGGGGAGAGACCCAGTACTTC CASTGQGRGETQYF
. TRBJ1-2 TRBD1 TRBV28 TGTGCCAGCAGTTTAACCGCCACAGGGGGTAATGGCTACACCTTC CASSLTATGGNGYTF
once TRBJ2-1 TRBD2 TRBV4-1 TGCGCCAGCAGCCAAGCTGCGGGGGGTCAACACTACAATGAGCAGTTCTTC CASSQAAGGQHYNEQFF
. TRBJ1-1 . TRBV4-1 TGCGCCAGCAGCCAAGATTGGAGCGGGGGTTCAGCTTTCTTT CASSQDWSGGSAFF
. TRBJ2-7 . TRBV19 TGTGCCAGTAGTGATCGCCGGACGGCCTACGAGCAGTACTTC CASSDRRTAYEQYF
. TRBJ2-3 TRBD1 TRBV7-9 TGTGCCAGCAGCCCCCGACAGGGCGCAGATACGCAGTATTTT CASSPRQGADTQYF
. TRBJ1-2 . TRBV9 TGTGCCAGCAGCGTAGAGGGGAATGGCTACACCTTC CASSVEGNGYTF
. TRBJ2-7 . TRBV6-9 TGTGCCAGCAGTTTAGCAGGGAGCGAGCAGTACTTC CASSLAGSEQYF
. TRBJ1-5 TRBD1 TRBV19 TGTGCCAGTAGTATCGACAGGGCCTGGGGTCAGCCCCAGCATTTT CASSIDRAWGQPQHF
. TRBJ1-2 . TRBV6-1 TGTGCCAGCAGTGATACCGGGGGCCATGGCTACACCTTC CASSDTGGHGYTF
. TRBJ1-5 . TRBV7-2 TGTGCCAGCAGCTTATTCCGGGGCGCGAATCAGCCCCAGCATTTT CASSLFRGANQPQHF
. TRBJ2-7 . TRBV5-6 TGTGCCAGCAGCCTGAACCTACTCTCCTACGAGCAGTACTTC CASSLNLLSYEQYF
. TRBJ1-2 . TRBV7-6 TGTGCCAGCAGCTTGGATACAGGGCTTACCTATGGCTACACCTTC CASSLDTGLTYGYTF
. TRBJ1-2 . TRBV27 TGTGCCAGCAGTCCCATGGGCGGAGCTAACTATGGCTACACCTTC CASSPMGGANYGYTF
. TRBJ1-2 . TRBV6-6 TGTGCCAGCATGTACGCTAGCACCTATGGCTACACCTTC CASMYASTYGYTF
. TRBJ2-1 . TRBV19 TGTGCCAGTAGTATCTGGGGTAGGGCCAGAAACAATGAGCAGTTCTTC CASSIWGRARNNEQFF
. TRBJ1-1 TRBD1 TRBV6-5 TGTGCCAGCAGTTATGGGGACAGGGGGCGGACTGAAGCTTTCTTT CASSYGDRGRTEAFF
. TRBJ2-7 . TRBV19 TGTGCCAGTAGTATGTCCATCAAGGGCGAGCAGTACTTC CASSMSIKGEQYF
. TRBJ1-6 . TRBV30 TGTGCCTCGAGTTGGGGGAATTCACCCCTCCACTTT CASSWGNSPLHF
. TRBJ2-5 . TRBV27 TGTGCCAGCAGTTTGTCTCCGGCTCAAGAGACCCAGTACTTC CASSLSPAQETQYF